This T cell receptor beta chain derives from a study of T-cell reconstitution after alpha-beta-depleted transplantation in children. Study results and caveats: There were reportedly several hundred expanded graft clones from which alpha-beta T cells came about two months after transplant. From surviving recipient T cells and thymic progenitors came the high day-60 TCRbeta diversity observed in some patients. Counts and diversity of T cells one year after transplant came mostly from newly produced T cells.

In regard to this clonotype: Its specificity is unknown.

V gave up 7 bases and J gave up 1 base, with 12 bases separating them. There are 13 residues in the CDR3. CDR1 is DFQATT and CDR2 is SNEGSKA in the germline V gene (reference sequence). Preparation of the TCRbeta library used unique molecular identifiers. Each CDR3 protein gets one entry after TCRdb re-called the PCR reads with MiXCR. The sample comprises hundreds of thousands of distinct CDR3 sequences, about 17% of which are singletons, and 29% rests with the top ten. The sequence derives from a boy under two years old who had a stem cell transplant for Wiskott-Aldrich syndrome, so the T cells may come from the graft donor. The source was PBMCs, mostly from graft donor cells, collected 360 days after TCRalphabeta/CD19-depleted stem cell transplant. J is TRBJ2-3 and V is TRBV20-1, with D perhaps matching TRBD2 (6 bases). In nucleotides, the CDR3 is TGCAGTGAGAGCGGGTGGGGCACAGATACGCAGTATTTT. This encodes CSESGWGTDTQYF.